The TCR beta chain described here comes from a study of shared clonotypes between healthy human individuals. Study-level points and caveats: Non-shared clonotypes displayed generation probabilities falling below those of clonotypes present in all four donors. Sequencing of the sorted subsets was shown by rarefaction to be incomplete despite large depth.

On this clone itself: Antigen specificity is unknown.

The CDR3 runs 13 residues. The germline CDR1 and CDR2 sequences are ENHRY and SYGVKD. Unmatched junction bases numbered 2, after V lost 8 bases and J lost 5 bases. Sorted subsets were amplified in replicate PCRs using approximately 0.2 ug DNA, roughly 30,000 T cell genomes. Method: immunoSEQ multiplex PCR; TCRdb's copy keeps in-frame clones and lacks some. The data contain 2 million to 2.5 million clones, about 94% of them singletons. Sample: naive CD4+ T cells sorted from blood. The subset here: CD45RA+ positively selected. This TCR came from a young man in good health. The rearrangement uses TRBV10-3 and TRBJ2-5, with 13 bases identical to TRBD2. CDR3 sequence (DNA): TGTGCCATCGGGACTAGCGGGATCGAGACCCAGTACTTC. Protein: CAIGTSGIETQYF.